The 13 T cell receptor beta chains below were found in one sample sequenced in a study of T-cell memory formation after mild COVID-19. TCRdb re-derived calls from the 5' RACE reads in MiXCR, one entry per CDR3 protein. The sample gives under 650,000 distinct CDR3 sequences, approximately 19% of which show up once; about 11% is in the top ten. Sample: PBMCs or a T cell subset sorted from them (not recorded which). The receptor source for this set is an adult woman who had mild COVID-19 (a few samples of this study predate the infection). Cell type and time point are not known.

This clonotype occurred many times. The rearrangement joins TRBV5-1 to TRBJ2-7; 8 bases are a match to TRBD1. The J segment lost 5 bases and the V segment lost 3 bases, leaving 7 bases of the junction unmatched. The CDR3 is 14 residues long. Looked up from germline, CDR1 is SGHRS and CDR2 is YFSETQ. The CDR3 DNA sequence: TGCGCCAGCAGCTCCGGACAGGGTGCCGACGAGCAGTACTTC. Protein sequence: CASSSGQGADEQYF.

The rearrangement uses TRBV24-1 and TRBJ2-5; TRBD1 is a possible D gene (7 bases). Germline assignment: CDR1 KGHDR and CDR2 SFDVKD. Trimming stripped 9 bases from V and 1 base from J, with 11 bases between. This CDR3 comprises 13 residues. The CDR3 reads CATGGDSQETQYF. CDR3 DNA sequence: TGTGCCACCGGAGGGGACAGCCAAGAGACCCAGTACTTC.

The chain links TRBV30 to TRBJ2-5; perhaps TRBD1 as D (5 bases). From germline, CDR1 is GTSNPN and CDR2 SVGIG (reference sequence). This CDR3 comprises 13 residues. V shed 2 bases and J shed 0 bases, with 7 bases lying between them. The CDR3 protein is CAWSPGNQETQYF. CDR3 nucleotides: TGTGCCTGGAGTCCAGGGAACCAAGAGACCCAGTACTTC.

J is TRBJ2-1 and V is TRBV6-6; TRBD2 aligns across 8 bases. CDR3 length equals 18 residues. In germline, CDR1 is MNHNY, CDR2 SVGAGI (reference sequence). The junction had 13 bases not matched to a gene; V was cut back by 6 bases and J by 0 bases. The CDR3 loop reads CASSRGGPTSGSYNEQFF. CDR3 nucleotides: TGTGCCAGCAGCCGGGGGGGGCCTACTAGCGGCTCCTACAATGAGCAGTTCTTC.

This clonotype came up once. The chain is built from TRBV7-9 and TRBJ1-1, with TRBD1 as a possible D gene (6 bases). The CDR3 loop spans 15 amino acids. V was clipped by 2 bases and J by 7 bases, with 17 bases between them. The V gene's germline CDR1 is SEHNR and CDR2 FQNEAQ (reference sequence). For the CDR3, the DNA is TGTGCCAGCAGCTTACCCAGTGGGGGGCCCCGTGAAGCTTTCTTT. Its translation: CASSLPSGGPREAFF. Together with reference TRBV7-9 and TRBJ1-1, the CDR3 gives the full variable domain: DTGVSQNPRHKITKRGQNVTFRCDPISEHNRLYWYRQTLGQGPEFLTYFQNEAQLEKSRLLSDRFSAERPKGSFSTLEIQRTEQGDSAMYLCASSLPSGGPREAFFGQGTRLTVV.

In its sample, this clonotype was seen a few times. The V call is TRBV30, the J call TRBJ1-5; 8 bases map to TRBD1. The junction had 7 bases not matched to a gene; V was cut back by 0 bases and J by 3 bases. This CDR3 has 16 residues. CDR1 and CDR2 (germline): GTSNPN, SVGIG (reference sequence). The DNA of the CDR3 is TGTGCCTGGAGTGTAGGACAGGGCAATCTCAATCAGCCCCAGCATTTT. Amino acid sequence: CAWSVGQGNLNQPQHF.

The chain recombines TRBV5-1 with TRBJ2-2, with 10 bases matching TRBD2. Germline V gives CDR1 SGHRS, CDR2 YFSETQ. V lost 4 bases to trimming and J lost 3 bases; unmatched junction nucleotides: 6. The CDR3 sequence is 16 residues long. CDR3 DNA: TGCGCCAGCAGCCTGTCGACTAGCGGGTACACCGGGGAGCTGTTTTTT. Amino acids: CASSLSTSGYTGELFF.

The table lists this clonotype with a few counts. V usage is TRBV12-3 or TRBV12-4 and J usage is TRBJ1-2, with D tentatively TRBD1 (5 bases). V lost 5 bases and J lost 4, with 17 bases in between. The CDR3 has 15 amino acids. The CDR3 region has the DNA TGTGCCAGCAGTCGTGTCCGGGACGCTTTCTATGGCTACACCTTC. This codes for CASSRVRDAFYGYTF.

This clonotype was seen a handful of times. The chain uses TRBV4-2 and TRBJ2-7, with TRBD1 matching over 7 bases. The V gene end was trimmed by 1 base and the J gene end by 0 bases; junction bases not matched to a gene: 3. From germline, CDR1 is LGHNA and CDR2 YNFKEQ. The CDR3 has 15 amino acids. The CDR3 loop reads CASSQGWDSSYEQYF. The CDR3 DNA reads TGTGCCAGCAGCCAAGGATGGGACAGCTCCTACGAGCAGTACTTC.

The V call is TRBV7-9, the J call TRBJ2-1; D remains unclear. CDR3 length: 14 residues. V was cut by 8 bases and J by 0 bases, with 11 bases left in between. Germline CDR1 is SEHNR and CDR2 is FQNEAQ (reference sequence). This CDR3 is CASSPSISYNEQFF. CDR3 in DNA: TGTGCCAGCTCCCCTTCTATCTCCTACAATGAGCAGTTCTTC.

The rearrangement joins TRBV7-9 to TRBJ1-1; TRBD1 might be the D (6 bases). There are 15 residues in the CDR3. V was pared by 5 bases and J by 1 base, with 14 bases between. The germline CDR1 and CDR2 sequences are SEHNR and FQNEAQ (reference sequence). The CDR3 region has the DNA TGTGCCAGCAGCCCTTCCGACAGGCAGAACACTGAAGCTTTCTTT. Its protein product is CASSPSDRQNTEAFF.

This clonotype was counted only a few times. V gene TRBV13 combines with J gene TRBJ2-7; no definite D call. Germline CDR1 PRHDT, CDR2 FYEKMQ (reference sequence). The length of the CDR3 is 14 residues. Trimming removed 3 bases from V and 0 bases from J, with 9 bases in between. CDR3 in amino acids: CASSFLTSSYEQYF. In nucleotides, the CDR3 is TGTGCCAGCAGCTTCCTAACCAGCTCCTACGAGCAGTACTTC.

V usage is TRBV21-1 and J usage is TRBJ2-1; the table gives TRBD2 as D, unverified against the DNA. TRBV21-1 is marked as a pseudogene. CDR3 length: 15 residues. This CDR3 is CASSKGGSSYNEQFF. As DNA, the CDR3 is TGTGCCAGCAGCAAGGGAGGGAGCTCCTACAATGAGCAGTTCTTC.